The entry that follows covers one TCR beta chain sequence. This specimen belongs to a study of blood T cell repertoires in COVID-19. Study details: Sample material is recorded as cDNA or gDNA derived from T cells, B-cell-depleted T cells, or PBMCs.

Participants were aged about 18 to 90 years, lived in roughly 23 US areas, and enrolled virtually. Clinical histories supplied by participants themselves formed the basis of cohort assignment. In the authors' workflow: Amplification from reference gene primers served as the basis for estimated nucleated cell counts. Sequencing was performed with immunoSEQ multiplex PCR; in TCRdb, only in-frame clones are kept and a portion is missing. V and J calls and clone size come straight from that table; D and trimming were deduced from the DNA. The sample gives 150,000 to 200,000 clones, 88% of which show up once; roughly 9% is in the top ten. Per the germline V gene, CDR1 is MNHEY and CDR2 is SMNVEV (reference sequence). V dropped 5 bases and J dropped 3; count of bases not matched to a gene: 6. The CDR3 runs 16 residues.

Material: PBMCs or T cells enriched from blood (not recorded which). The receptor was derived from a woman aged 18-30 years who had recovered from COVID-19. This rearrangement joins TRBV27 to TRBJ2-3; 12 bases line up with TRBD2. The CDR3 sequence: CASSGSGTSGTDTQYF. The CDR3 coding sequence is TGTGCCAGCAGTGGTTCCGGGACTAGCGGGACAGATACGCAGTATTTT.